The table lists the clone carrying this TCR beta chain with a few counts. The CDR3 length is 14 residues. Germline CDR1 is LNHDA and CDR2 is SQIVND (reference sequence). J was trimmed by 7 bases and V by 5 bases; bases with no gene match: 10. The data were obtained in a study of control samples from healthy donors and cancer patients. Only in-frame clones appear in the TCRdb table, and some are missing; sequencing was by immunoSEQ multiplex PCR. The table has fewer than 100,000 clones, around 82% seen once; the top ten hold over 7.5%. Sequencing was carried out using blood. The chain recombines TRBV19 with TRBJ2-7; 8 positions agree with TRBD2. The sequence was obtained from a woman aged 60-75 years in good health. In DNA, the CDR3 is TGTGCCAGTAGTTCCCGGGGAGCGGGAGAAGAGCAGTACTTC. Its protein product is CASSSRGAGEEQYF.